By share, the clone carrying this TCR beta chain counts as medium-sized. Its antigen is currently unknown. Single TCR cDNA molecules each had their own unique molecular identifier. TCRdb re-analysed the 5' RACE reads in MiXCR, keeping a single row per CDR3 protein. This repertoire shows 2,000 to 2,500 distinct CDR3 sequences, 19% found once; its top ten account for more than 40%. These data come from a study of spatial heterogeneity in lung cancer. At the level of the study: Sequence detection consistently recorded a greater number of beta-chain than alpha-chain sequences. Within raw reads, each unique TCR and UMI combination appeared on average more than ten times. The study's findings and limits: Blood contained ubiquitous expanded tumor TCRs more at resection than at follow-up.

The time point here: sample taken at primary tumor resection. Whole RNA from tumor, nontumor lung or frozen PBMC was sequenced unsorted. The germline V gene encodes CDR1 SGHTA and CDR2 FQGNSA. V was clipped by 1 base and J by 8 bases, with 12 bases between them. This CDR3 has 14 amino acids. The input for sequencing was PBMCs, taken at surgery. The genes are TRBV7-2 and TRBJ2-1; D unresolved. The receptor was derived from a male donor with early-stage non-small cell lung cancer. DNA of the CDR3: TGTGCCAGCAGCTTAGTATCCTACGTGGATGAGCAGTTCTTC. This gives the protein CASSLVSYVDEQFF.